A single sample gave rise to the 24 T cell receptor beta chains below, sequenced in a study of control samples from healthy donors and cancer patients. Measured with immunoSEQ multiplex PCR; TCRdb has only the in-frame clones, and not every one. The profile shows around 150,000 clones, about 90% of them singletons. Sequences were obtained from blood. The receptors stem from a man between 18 and 35 years old in good health.

The CDR3 here is CASSPGGDTQYF. DNA of the CDR3: TGCGCCAGCAGCCCGGGGGGGGATACGCAGTATTTT. The rearrangement links TRBV5-1 to TRBJ2-3, with 8 bases matching TRBD2. CDR1 is SGHRS, CDR2 YFSETQ, per germline. The trim removed 4 bases at V and 6 bases at J, leaving 1 base unmatched. The CDR3 is 12 amino acids.

The V call is TRBV28, the J call TRBJ2-1, with 11 bases that match TRBD1. V was pared by 7 bases and J by 9 bases, with 8 bases of the junction left unmatched. Germline assignment: CDR1 MDHEN and CDR2 SYDVKM. The length of the CDR3 is 14 residues. CDR3 protein: CASTPRDRGSEQFF. CDR3 nucleotides: TGTGCCAGCACCCCCCGGGACAGGGGGAGTGAGCAGTTCTTC.

The chain has TRBV13 and TRBJ2-3; perhaps TRBD1 as D (5 bases). This CDR3 is built from 12 residues. With 5 bases removed from V and 10 bases from J, the gap between germline ends came to 13 bases. Germline assignment: CDR1 PRHDT and CDR2 FYEKMQ (reference sequence). The CDR3 nucleotides are TGTGCCAGCAGCCTCCCGTCCAGGGCGCAGTATTTT. Its translation: CASSLPSRAQYF. Complete variable domain (other parts from reference TRBV13 and TRBJ2-3): AAGVIQSPRHLIKEKRETATLKCYPIPRHDTVYWYQQGPGQDPQFLISFYEKMQSDKGSIPDRFSAQQFSDYHSELNMSSLELGDSALYFCASSLPSRAQYFGPGTRLTVL.

V and J are TRBV10-3 and TRBJ2-3; D is perhaps TRBD1 (5 bases). The CDR3 consists of 14 residues. V was clipped by 2 bases and J by 2 bases, with 8 bases between them. The germline gives CDR1 ENHRY, CDR2 SYGVKD. CDR3 sequence reads: CAISEQGYTDTQYF. As DNA, the CDR3 is TGTGCCATCAGTGAGCAGGGTTACACAGATACGCAGTATTTT.

The V gene is TRBV27, the J gene TRBJ1-2; D unresolved. The CDR3 is made up of 14 amino acids. Germline V gives CDR1 MNHEY, CDR2 SMNVEV (reference sequence). Trimming stripped 6 bases from V and 3 bases from J, with 14 bases between. The CDR3 sequence: CASSRSRTDYGYTF. The CDR3 bases are TGTGCCAGCAGCCGATCGAGGACGGACTATGGCTACACCTTC.

V is TRBV28 and J is TRBJ1-2, with D perhaps TRBD1 (5 bases). The germline V and J ends were trimmed by 2 bases and 7 bases, with 20 bases remaining between them. The length of the CDR3 is 16 residues. Germline V gene lookup returns CDR1 MDHEN and CDR2 SYDVKM. CDR3 coding DNA: TGTGCCAGCAGTTTAAGCGGGGGTCAGCCCGCCTTTGGCTACACCTTC. Protein: CASSLSGGQPAFGYTF.

This sequence joins TRBV16 and TRBJ2-5; perhaps TRBD1 as D (5 bases). Germline V CDR1 and CDR2: KGHSY, FQNENV. The CDR3 consists of 13 residues. V gave up 2 bases and J gave up 5 bases, with 9 bases separating them. DNA of the CDR3: TGTGCCAGCAGCCAACAGGGTGGCGAGACCCAGTACTTC. This gives the protein CASSQQGGETQYF. The full variable domain, in which reference TRBV16 and TRBJ2-5 provide the parts outside the CDR3, is GEEVAQTPKHLVRGEGQKAKLYCAPIKGHSYVFWYQQVLKNEFKFLISFQNENVFDETGMPKERFSAKCLPNSPCSLEIQATKLEDSAVYFCASSQQGGETQYFGPGTRLLVL.

The chain links TRBV28 to TRBJ2-1; no reliable D call. In germline, CDR1 is MDHEN, CDR2 SYDVKM. V was pared by 10 bases and J by 10 bases, with 17 bases between. CDR3 length: 12 residues. The chain's CDR3 is CATTKISREQFF. CDR3 coding DNA: TGTGCCACCACCAAAATTTCGCGCGAGCAGTTCTTC.

The chain links TRBV10-3 to TRBJ2-7; no firm D call. Trimming shortened V by 3 bases and J by 0 bases, and 6 bases separated the two germline ends. The CDR3 has 13 residues. Germline V gene sequence: CDR1 ENHRY, CDR2 SYGVKD. The CDR3 nucleotides read TGTGCCATCAGTGAAGACTCCTCCTACGAGCAGTACTTC. It is translated as CAISEDSSYEQYF.

The rearrangement joins TRBV5-5 to TRBJ2-1; D is perhaps TRBD2 (7 bases). The V gene's germline CDR1 is SGHKS and CDR2 YYEKEE (reference sequence). The V end was cut by 7 bases, the J end by 9 bases, with 20 bases between. The length of the CDR3 is 14 residues. Here the CDR3 reads CASHRGAGGGEQFF. CDR3 nucleotide sequence: TGTGCCAGCCATCGGGGGGCCGGGGGCGGTGAGCAGTTCTTC.

The chain carries TRBV9 and TRBJ2-5; D assignment may be TRBD1 or TRBD2 (5 bases each). Trimming took 0 bases from V and 5 from J, leaving 14 bases between them. The CDR3 spans 15 residues. The germline CDR1 and CDR2 sequences are SGDLS and YYNGEE. Here the CDR3 reads CASSVVSGPGETQYF. CDR3 nucleotide sequence: TGTGCCAGCAGCGTAGTCTCGGGACCCGGGGAGACCCAGTACTTC.

V is TRBV24-1 and J is TRBJ2-1, with D possibly TRBD1 on 5 matching bases. V was shortened by 4 bases and J by 9 bases, with 12 bases between the two germline ends. Germline V gene sequence: CDR1 KGHDR, CDR2 SFDVKD. The CDR3 has 13 amino acids. The CDR3 nucleotides are TGTGCCACCAGTGAGTCGACAGAGACTGAGCAGTTCTTC. It yields the protein CATSESTETEQFF.

This clone was observed a few times. V usage is TRBV3-1 (or the pseudogene TRBV3-2) and J usage is TRBJ2-7; TRBD2 matches 9 bases. This CDR3 region has 15 residues. With V trimmed by 4 bases and J by 3 bases, 7 bases remained unmatched. The germline V gene has CDR1 LGHDT and CDR2 YNNKEL (reference sequence). Here the CDR3 DNA reads TGTGCCAGCAGCCGGGGAAGCGGGGGGCTCTACGAGCAGTACTTC. Protein sequence: CASSRGSGGLYEQYF.

The chain recombines TRBV21-1 with TRBJ2-7; TRBD1, the table's D call, was not compared with the DNA. TRBV21-1 is annotated as a pseudogene. The CDR3 is made up of 13 amino acids. CDR3 DNA: TGTGCCAGCAACCGAAAGGGGCAAAGGGAGCAGTACTTC. Amino acids: CASNRKGQREQYF.

The chain combines TRBV13 with TRBJ2-7, with D possibly TRBD1 on 7 matching bases. The CDR3 spans 19 residues. V lost 2 bases and J lost 2, with 25 bases in between. Germline CDR1 PRHDT, CDR2 FYEKMQ (reference sequence). CDR3 bases: TGTGCCAGCAGCTTACCCCCGGGGGACAGAATTATAACCCCCTACGAGCAGTACTTC. It yields the protein CASSLPPGDRIITPYEQYF.

The chain couples TRBV5-6 to TRBJ1-1; no clear D gene. The germline V gene has CDR1 SGHDT and CDR2 YYEEEE. The length of the CDR3 is 14 residues. The V and J ends lost 1 base and 0 bases respectively, with 7 bases between them. The CDR3 here is CASSLPTMNTEAFF. CDR3 DNA: TGTGCCAGCAGCTTGCCGACCATGAACACTGAAGCTTTCTTT. Drawing the rest from reference TRBV5-6 and TRBJ1-1, the complete variable domain is DAGVTQSPTHLIKTRGQQVTLRCSPKSGHDTVSWYQQALGQGPQFIFQYYEEEERQRGNFPDRFSGHQFPNYSSELNVNALLLGDSALYLCASSLPTMNTEAFFGQGTRLTVV.

This chain uses TRBV7-9 with TRBJ2-2; a possible D gene is TRBD2 (6 bases). The germline CDR1 and CDR2 sequences are SEHNR and FQNEAQ (reference sequence). V lost 1 base and J 3 bases, leaving 12 bases between the germline ends. The CDR3 totals 16 residues. CDR3 in amino acids: CASSLGSGFYTGELFF. CDR3 in DNA: TGTGCCAGCAGCTTAGGGAGCGGGTTCTACACCGGGGAGCTGTTTTTT.

The V call is TRBV5-1, the J call TRBJ2-3; 16 bases map to TRBD2. This CDR3 comprises 19 residues. CDR1 is SGHRS and CDR2 is YFSETQ in the germline V gene. The J segment lost 5 bases and the V segment lost 4 bases, leaving 13 bases of the junction unmatched. CDR3 residues: CASSGPGLAGGPLEDTQYF. The CDR3 bases are TGCGCCAGCAGCGGACCGGGACTAGCGGGGGGGCCCTTAGAAGATACGCAGTATTTT.

This rearrangement joins TRBV23-1 to TRBJ1-1; TRBD1 is a possible D gene (5 bases). TRBV23-1 carries the ORF label, with uncertain function. The CDR3 is 13 residues long. V gave up 4 bases and J gave up 1 base, with 7 bases separating them. The CDR3 DNA reads as TGCGCCAGCAGTCGGGGGGGGAACACTGAAGCTTTCTTT. It is translated as CASSRGGNTEAFF.

The V call is TRBV7-8, the J call TRBJ2-7; either TRBD1 or TRBD2 may supply D (5 bases each). Trimming pared 0 bases from V and 1 base from J, leaving 13 bases between. The CDR3 runs 16 residues. Germline V gene sequence: CDR1 SGHVS, CDR2 FQNEAQ. The CDR3 DNA follows: TGTGCCAGCAGCTTAGCAGGGGCCGGGGTGTCCTACGAGCAGTACTTC. Its translation is CASSLAGAGVSYEQYF.

The chain couples TRBV14 to TRBJ2-7; D is ambiguous. Per the germline V gene, CDR1 is SGHDN and CDR2 is FVKESK. The CDR3 spans 13 residues. Between the trimmed V and J ends, which lost 10 bases and 2 bases, there was a span of 15 bases. The CDR3 reads CAIIQRAPYEQYF. The CDR3 coding sequence is TGTGCCATTATACAGAGAGCGCCCTACGAGCAGTACTTC.

The chain links TRBV30 to TRBJ1-5; the D gene is possibly TRBD1 (6 bases). Trimming took 1 base from V and 0 from J, leaving 16 bases between them. The CDR3 totals 17 residues. Per the germline V gene, CDR1 is GTSNPN and CDR2 is SVGIG (reference sequence). Written as DNA, the CDR3 is TGTGCCTGGAGTGAGGACAGACTTCGTTATAGCAATCAGCCCCAGCATTTT. It encodes CAWSEDRLRYSNQPQHF.

The chain joins TRBV6-2 or TRBV6-3 to TRBJ2-4, with a possible D match to TRBD1 (6 bases). The CDR3 is 15 amino acids. CDR1 and CDR2 from the germline V gene are MNHEY and SVGEGT. Deletions cut 0 bases from V and 15 bases from J, with 21 bases between. CDR3 coding DNA: TGTGCCAGCAGTTACTCGAAGGTACCCGGGGCCAGGGGGTACTTC. This encodes CASSYSKVPGARGYF.

The rearrangement links TRBV29-1 to TRBJ2-7, with 9 bases fitting TRBD1. Germline CDR1 reads SQVTM; CDR2 reads ANQGSEA. The CDR3 has 13 amino acids. Losses at the gene ends were 2 bases for V and 3 bases for J; bases not matched to a gene: 2. The CDR3 sequence: CSVEPTGGYEQYF. In DNA form, the CDR3 reads TGCAGCGTTGAACCGACAGGGGGCTACGAGCAGTACTTC.